Listed below are T cell receptor beta chains from one sample, sequenced in a study of blood T cell repertoires in COVID-19. TCRdb's copy holds only in-frame clones and misses some; the assay was immunoSEQ multiplex PCR. Among approximately 100,000 clones listed, around 85% were seen once. The source material was PBMCs or T cells enriched from blood (not recorded which). Receptor source: a woman between 45 and 65 years old who had recovered from COVID-19. CDR3s include the opening cysteine and the closing phenylalanine or tryptophan. Each record gives: clone size, V gene, J gene, CDR3 protein. Rows may omit the clone size; those that give it use once, few, many or a size class.

clone size: -; V gene: TRBV5-1; J gene: TRBJ1-5; CDR3 protein: CASSLEGADQPQHF
clone size: once; V gene: TRBV10-3; J gene: TRBJ2-7; CDR3 protein: CAISELLAGGPGEQYF
clone size: -; V gene: TRBV29-1; J gene: TRBJ2-2; CDR3 protein: CSAWKGTGELFF
clone size: -; V gene: TRBV30; J gene: TRBJ2-7; CDR3 protein: CAWSLTSGSEQYF
clone size: -; V gene: TRBV5-1; J gene: TRBJ2-5; CDR3 protein: CASSLRPGQETQYF
clone size: -; V gene: TRBV6-5; J gene: TRBJ1-2; CDR3 protein: CASSKRPGQGMIYTF
clone size: -; V gene: TRBV25-1; J gene: TRBJ2-7; CDR3 protein: CASSGTGVYEQYF
clone size: -; V gene: TRBV29-1; J gene: TRBJ2-3; CDR3 protein: CSVEGDRGTDTQYF
clone size: -; V gene: TRBV6-2/TRBV6-3; J gene: TRBJ1-4; CDR3 protein: CASSPRGVRGTNEKLFF
clone size: -; V gene: TRBV27; J gene: TRBJ2-6; CDR3 protein: CASSPPSSGNNGANVLTF
clone size: -; V gene: TRBV19; J gene: TRBJ1-2; CDR3 protein: CASSTTGNYGYTF
clone size: -; V gene: TRBV24-1; J gene: TRBJ2-1; CDR3 protein: CATSQIISGGAYEQFF
clone size: few; V gene: TRBV7-3; J gene: TRBJ1-5; CDR3 protein: CASSLTGQFGQPQHF
clone size: -; V gene: TRBV23-1; J gene: TRBJ1-6; CDR3 protein: CASSQQTGDSPLHF
clone size: -; V gene: TRBV11-2; J gene: TRBJ1-2; CDR3 protein: CASSSPPRAGGDYGYTF
clone size: -; V gene: TRBV5-1; J gene: TRBJ2-1; CDR3 protein: CASSSETSGVYNEQFF
clone size: -; V gene: TRBV28; J gene: TRBJ2-4; CDR3 protein: CASTTFPTQIQYF
clone size: -; V gene: TRBV5-1; J gene: TRBJ1-1; CDR3 protein: CASSLFEGNTEAFF
clone size: few; V gene: TRBV5-5; J gene: TRBJ1-1; CDR3 protein: CASSIGDGTEAFF
clone size: -; V gene: TRBV5-1; J gene: TRBJ1-2; CDR3 protein: CASSPDRPDYGYTF
clone size: few; V gene: TRBV2; J gene: TRBJ1-3; CDR3 protein: CASSEGAAGNTIYF
clone size: -; V gene: TRBV5-1; J gene: TRBJ1-4; CDR3 protein: CASSLGVVGQLNEKLFF
clone size: -; V gene: TRBV5-4; J gene: TRBJ2-4; CDR3 protein: CASSQQGPGQGYIQYF
clone size: -; V gene: TRBV5-1; J gene: TRBJ1-4; CDR3 protein: CASSLAGQRGEKLFF
clone size: -; V gene: TRBV2; J gene: TRBJ2-2; CDR3 protein: CASTSSGGRGTGELFF
clone size: -; V gene: TRBV4-1; J gene: TRBJ2-4; CDR3 protein: CASSQASGRAGVDIQYF
clone size: -; V gene: TRBV27; J gene: TRBJ2-1; CDR3 protein: CASRNSGGAFHEQFF
clone size: few; V gene: TRBV6-5; J gene: TRBJ1-6; CDR3 protein: CASTGRGQNNSPLHF
clone size: -; V gene: TRBV30; J gene: TRBJ1-2; CDR3 protein: CAWSVTGTNYGYTF
clone size: -; V gene: TRBV3-1/TRBV3-2; J gene: TRBJ1-1; CDR3 protein: CASSQGSGNTEAFF
clone size: few; V gene: TRBV28; J gene: TRBJ2-5; CDR3 protein: CASSLAVGGQETQYF